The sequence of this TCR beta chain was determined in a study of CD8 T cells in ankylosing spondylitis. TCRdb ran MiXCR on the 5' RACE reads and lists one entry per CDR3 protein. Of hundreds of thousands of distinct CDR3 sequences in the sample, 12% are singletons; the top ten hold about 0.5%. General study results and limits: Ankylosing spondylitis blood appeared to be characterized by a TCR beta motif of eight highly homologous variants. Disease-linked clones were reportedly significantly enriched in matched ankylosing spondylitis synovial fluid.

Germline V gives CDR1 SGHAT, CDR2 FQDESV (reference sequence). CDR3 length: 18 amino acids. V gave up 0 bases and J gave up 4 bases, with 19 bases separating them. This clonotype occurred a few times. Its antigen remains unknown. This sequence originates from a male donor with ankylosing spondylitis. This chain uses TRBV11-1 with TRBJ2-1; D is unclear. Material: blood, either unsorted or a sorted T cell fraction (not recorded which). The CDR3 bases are TGTGCCAGCAGCTTAGCCCTAACCAGCGACCTGGATTACAATGAGCAGTTCTTC. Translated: CASSLALTSDLDYNEQFF.